The present entry profiles one T cell receptor (beta chain) with its context. This clonotype was seen only a few times. This clone's antigen is unknown. No much larger clone exists at a distance of one base, and base qualities are not known. The protocol used for the library was 5' RACE. Sequencing was performed on an Illumina HiSeq 2500. A second PCR of roughly 7 to 11 cycles was performed with a sample-barcoded 5' primer and a J-beta primer mix. A template-switch 5' adaptor carrying 12 random nucleotides introduced a unique molecular identifier onto each TCR beta cDNA molecule. Each sample yielded at least 2.5 million CDR3-containing paired-end reads. First-strand cDNA synthesis was performed from all RNA using the Mint cDNA synthesis kit, with priming by a TRBC-specific oligonucleotide. After uracil-DNA glycosylase treatment, a first 18-cycle PCR used universal primers M1SS and BC2_uni_R on all cDNA. The authors' analysis ran thus. Each sample was normalized by randomly selecting 1 million high-quality reads, each carrying a distinct molecular identifier. Instead of being binned into consensus sequences, reads with shared molecular identifiers were discarded. CDR3 identification, clonotype clustering and error correction used MiTCR with a Q25 quality threshold and the strictest error-elimination algorithm. Lower-bound total TCR beta diversity was estimated with a nonparametric unseen species model using Euler transformation. TCRdb reanalyzed the raw reads on its own, using fastp at Q25 for trimming and MiXCR for clone calling, and kept in-frame beta chains. Identical CDR3 proteins give one entry, which carries the most common genes and DNA. TCRdb's processing, not the authors' own work, is the source of the V and J calls. The sample table records about 1 million distinct CDR3 sequences; roughly 24% of these occur just once. Less than 0.75% of the sample rests with the top ten.

The donors were roughly 39 Caucasian individuals from Russia, aged 6 to 90 years, who were systemically healthy. Roughly 11 milliliters of peripheral blood were drawn from each donor into EDTA-treated Vacutainer tubes. Ficoll-Paque density-gradient centrifugation was used to isolate PBMCs, with at least 6 million obtained per sample. Total RNA, at least 5.5 micrograms per sample, was extracted from PBMCs with Trizol reagent. For every donor, an aliquot of PBMCs went through flow cytometry to measure the percentages of naive CD45RAhigh/CD27high T cells. This sample is drawn from a study of blood T cells in healthy people across ages (dated by TCRdb to the mid-2010s). The study in broad terms: In model experiments, template switching captured roughly one uniquely barcoded TCR beta cDNA molecule for every two T cells. Age-related changes in TCR beta repertoire diversity were measured in the study by deep sequencing normalized with unique cDNA molecular identifiers. The donors were split into four age groups: young (average about 15 years), middle-aged (roughly 40), aged (roughly 68) and long-lived (more than 80). The study analyzed two additional independent replicas of 1 million unique cDNA reads from the same blood draw for two donors, one aged 18 to 29 and one aged 80 or older.

Broad study findings and their caveats: Because donor CMV infection status was unknown, age-related changes in expanded clonotypes were potentially confounded. The percentage of naive T cells measured by flow cytometry correlated strongly with observed TCR beta diversity. Estimates of total diversity from one million sequenced T cells were regarded as lower bounds and underestimates. Conclusive comparison of naive and antigen-experienced compartments was prevented by the profiling of bulk unsorted PBMCs. Observed TCR beta diversity per million T cells fell roughly linearly with age, and a significant reduction was already apparent by age approximately 41. The long-lived group showed more naive CD4+ T cells, fewer expanded clones and increased TCR diversity than the aged group, suggesting age selection.

These data also formed part of another study, on T cells of mothers and their children. As the second paper documents: Donors were nine systemically healthy Caucasian individuals: three mothers and their six children. cDNA synthesis used all of the extracted RNA, with around 1.5 ug of RNA in each 15 ul reaction. In the second PCR, the M1S primer introduced both the sample barcodes and 2-4 random nucleotides. Each mother yielded over 9 million TCR beta CDR3 reads and each child about 3 million reads. In both related and unrelated pairs, thymic selection shapes the output of TCR recombination in a similar way, with inherited differences having only a minor effect. Normalized repertoire overlap was always slightly but never significantly higher in related than unrelated mother-child pairs. No persistent microchimeric T cell clones were found, with a detection sensitivity of 80 to 100 clones per million clonotypes. In the study, deep NGS was used to compare the TCR beta repertoires of mothers and children, and features distinguishing related mother-child pairs from unrelated individuals were sought. On average, the children were roughly 11 +/- 4 years old, while the mothers were approximately 41 +/- 4 years old. After adapter ligation was performed with NEBNext reagents, the libraries were sequenced on an Illumina HiSeq 2000 with 100+100 nt paired-end reads. To prevent cross-contamination, the mother and child libraries were prepared one month apart and sequenced in separate runs. For each donor, somewhere between roughly 500,000 and 2,100,000 distinct TCR beta clonotypes were identified. Naive TCR beta clonotypes were estimated from low-frequency clonotypes matched to each donor's FACS-determined naive share, without sorting.

The sequenced sample consisted of blood. The sequence derives from a girl aged 2-10 years in good health.

The sequence in DNA is TGTGCCAGCAGCCTGGGACCCCTTCCTTATGAGCAGTTCTTC. This yields the protein CASSLGPLPYEQFF. The chain was built from TRBV5-6 and TRBJ2-1, with the D gene possibly TRBD1 or TRBD2, each one fitting 5 bases. The cysteine opens and the phenylalanine closes a CDR3 of 14 amino acids. Solely the CDR3 DNA is kept, with 42 bases framed from the first base. Trimming takes 4 bases from V and 8 bases from J, and the germline ends sit 16 bases apart. CDR1 and CDR2 are read off the germline V gene as SGHDT and YYEEEE.